Below, 3 T cell receptor beta chains from the same sample are listed, as sequenced in a study of CD8 T cells in Susac syndrome. After extraction with the RNeasy kit, roughly 0.45 to 1 ug of the RNA was reverse transcribed using random hexamers. TCRdb re-analysed the immunoSEQ multiplex PCR reads in MiXCR, keeping a single row per CDR3 protein. The sample records 230,000 or so distinct CDR3 sequences, 95% being singletons. The sequenced material came from CD4+ T cells from PBMCs. The receptors come from a human donor with multiple sclerosis.

In DNA, the CDR3 is TGCAGTGCTATCAAAAGAGCGGGGGAGGCCTACAATGAGCAGTTCTTC. Its protein product is CSAIKRAGEAYNEQFF. This chain joins TRBV20-1 and TRBJ2-1; 8 nucleotides agree with TRBD2. Germline loops: CDR1 DFQATT, CDR2 SNEGSKA (reference sequence). V lost 4 bases and J lost 2; bases outside the gene matches: 10. The length of the CDR3 is 16 residues.

The chain has TRBV10-2 and TRBJ1-6; D perhaps matches TRBD1 (6 bases). The CDR3 is 15 amino acids. Germline V gene sequence: CDR1 WSHSY, CDR2 SAAADI. V lost 6 bases and J 10 bases, leaving 19 bases between the germline ends. Here the CDR3 DNA reads TGCGCCAGCAGCCCGGTTTTACAGGGTCGGTCACCCCTCCACTTT. Translation gives CASSPVLQGRSPLHF.

J is TRBJ1-1 and V is TRBV18; 8 positions agree with TRBD1. CDR1 and CDR2 from the germline V gene are KGHSH and LQKENI. The CDR3 totals 16 residues. The V and J ends lost 4 bases and 5 bases, in that order; junction bases with no gene match: 12. The DNA of the CDR3 is TGTGCCAGCTCACTCATATCGACAGGGGTAACAACTGAAGCTTTCTTT. This sequence encodes CASSLISTGVTTEAFF.